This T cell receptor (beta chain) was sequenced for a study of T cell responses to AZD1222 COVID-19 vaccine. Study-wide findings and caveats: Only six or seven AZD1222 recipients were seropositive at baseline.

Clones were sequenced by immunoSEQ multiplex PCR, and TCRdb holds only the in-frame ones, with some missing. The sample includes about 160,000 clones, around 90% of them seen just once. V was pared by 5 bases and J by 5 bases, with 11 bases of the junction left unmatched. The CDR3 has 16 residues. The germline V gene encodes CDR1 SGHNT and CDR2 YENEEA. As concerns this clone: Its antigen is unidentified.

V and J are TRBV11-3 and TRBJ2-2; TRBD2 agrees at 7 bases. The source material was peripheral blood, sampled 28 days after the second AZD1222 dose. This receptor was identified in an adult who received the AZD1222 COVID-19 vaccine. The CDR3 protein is CASSRVGGSGTGELFF. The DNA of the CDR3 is TGTGCCAGCAGCCGAGTGGGCGGGAGTGGGACCGGGGAGCTGTTTTTT.